One sample yielded the 8 T cell receptor beta chains listed below, sequenced in a study of T cell responses to AZD1222 COVID-19 vaccine. Measured with immunoSEQ multiplex PCR; TCRdb has only the in-frame clones, and not every one. The data show approximately 140,000 clones, over 80% seen once. Sequenced here: peripheral blood, sampled 28 days after the second AZD1222 dose. These receptors originate from an adult who received the AZD1222 COVID-19 vaccine.

This clone was picked up a small number of times. The chain has TRBV2 and TRBJ1-2, with D hard to call. V dropped 1 base and J dropped 6 bases, with 15 bases sitting between them. CDR1 is SNHLY and CDR2 is FYNNEI in the germline V gene. The length of the CDR3 is 15 residues. The CDR3: CASSEGRPTGHGYTF. In DNA form, the CDR3 reads TGTGCCAGCAGTGAAGGACGCCCGACTGGGCATGGCTACACCTTC.

The CDR3 region is CASSLKTGEKLFF. The CDR3 DNA reads as TGTGCCAGCAGCCTAAAAACGGGGGAAAAACTGTTTTTT. The rearrangement links TRBV14 to TRBJ1-4; D is unresolved. V was pared by 4 bases and J by 8 bases, with 11 bases between. The germline CDR1 and CDR2 sequences are SGHDN and FVKESK. This CDR3 has 13 residues. The variable domain in full, with the rest retrieved from reference TRBV14 and TRBJ1-4, is EAGVTQFPSHSVIEKGQTVTLRCDPISGHDNLYWYRRVMGKEIKFLLHFVKESKQDESGMPNNRFLAERTGGTYSTLKVQPAELEDSGVYFCASSLKTGEKLFFGSGTQLSVL.

This clone was recorded a few times. V is TRBV5-1 and J is TRBJ1-1; maybe TRBD1 (5 bases). V lost 2 bases and J lost 3, with 11 bases in between. The V gene's germline CDR1 is SGHRS and CDR2 YFSETQ. This CDR3 has 14 amino acids. The CDR3 sequence is CASSFGQGDTEAFF. The CDR3 DNA reads TGCGCCAGCAGCTTTGGTCAGGGTGACACTGAAGCTTTCTTT.

The chain combines TRBV12-5 with TRBJ1-4; 7 nucleotides agree with TRBD1. V trimming: 2 bases; J trimming: 0 bases; junction bases outside the gene matches: 12. From germline, CDR1 is LGHNT and CDR2 FRNRAP. The CDR3 is made up of 19 amino acids. CDR3 sequence reads: CASGLRRQGIVATNEKLFF. CDR3 DNA: TGTGCTAGTGGTTTGAGACGACAGGGAATCGTTGCAACTAATGAAAAACTGTTTTTT.

V is TRBV30 and J is TRBJ1-1; D remains unclear. Germline lookup yields CDR1 GTSNPN and CDR2 SVGIG (reference sequence). V gave up 0 bases and J gave up 1 base, with 21 bases separating them. The CDR3 contains 18 residues. This CDR3 is CAWSVGGVTRVGNTEAFF. CDR3 bases: TGTGCCTGGAGTGTAGGTGGAGTAACAAGGGTTGGGAACACTGAAGCTTTCTTT.

The CDR3 protein is CASSSTWGPRPEAQYF. In DNA form, the CDR3 reads TGTGCCAGCAGCTCAACCTGGGGGCCACGTCCCGAGGCCCAGTACTTC. The J gene is TRBJ2-5, the V gene TRBV11-3; tentatively, D is TRBD1 (6 bases). V shed 4 bases and J shed 9 bases, with 24 bases lying between them. The germline V gene has CDR1 SGHNT and CDR2 YENEEA. The CDR3 contains 16 residues.

This rearrangement joins TRBV7-8 to TRBJ2-7; D may match TRBD1 or TRBD2 (5 bases each). Trimming shortened V by 1 base and J by 2 bases, and 18 bases separated the two germline ends. The length of the CDR3 is 17 residues. CDR1 is SGHVS, CDR2 FQNEAQ, per germline. The CDR3 is CASSLGGQGRPTYEQYF. Written as DNA, the CDR3 is TGTGCCAGCAGCTTAGGAGGGCAGGGACGGCCAACCTACGAGCAGTACTTC.

J is TRBJ1-2 and V is TRBV10-3; TRBD1 agrees at 8 bases. The CDR3 is made up of 15 amino acids. The V gene end was trimmed by 7 bases and the J gene end by 3 bases; junction bases not matched to a gene: 10. Germline CDR1 ENHRY, CDR2 SYGVKD. This chain's CDR3 is CAITPDRANHYGYTF. The CDR3 nucleotides read TGTGCCATCACCCCGGACAGGGCTAACCACTATGGCTACACCTTC.